The clone carrying this T cell receptor beta chain was counted a few times. The hyperthyroidism was newly diagnosed and had lasted under 2 months; the patients were aged 18 to 65. Criteria for exclusion of patients were uncontrolled infection, other autoimmune disease, pregnancy or lactation. This CDR3 spans 13 amino acids. Germline CDR1 and CDR2: WNHNN and SYGVQD (reference sequence). Trimming removed 8 bases from V and 1 base from J, with 11 bases in between. This record belongs to a study of T cells in Graves' hyperthyroidism and ophthalmopathy. Study background: Prior to any treatment, at the point of initial diagnosis, peripheral blood was collected.

TCR beta CDR3 region amplification was performed from RNA transcripts. TCR CDR3 underwent first-round RT-PCR with the HTBI primer set. TCRdb re-derived calls from the multiplex PCR reads in MiXCR, one entry per CDR3 protein. This sample yields 550,000 to 800,000 distinct CDR3 sequences, of which roughly 17% are seen a single time; 15% to 18% belongs to the top ten. This clonotype was obtained from a man aged 50 to 59 with Graves' hyperthyroidism. This chain uses TRBV10-1 with TRBJ1-1; D possibly corresponds to TRBD1 (6 bases). Sequencing was done on a sample of blood. CDR3 in amino acids: CASQKQGNTEAFF. CDR3 coding DNA: TGCGCCAGCCAAAAACAGGGGAACACTGAAGCTTTCTTT.